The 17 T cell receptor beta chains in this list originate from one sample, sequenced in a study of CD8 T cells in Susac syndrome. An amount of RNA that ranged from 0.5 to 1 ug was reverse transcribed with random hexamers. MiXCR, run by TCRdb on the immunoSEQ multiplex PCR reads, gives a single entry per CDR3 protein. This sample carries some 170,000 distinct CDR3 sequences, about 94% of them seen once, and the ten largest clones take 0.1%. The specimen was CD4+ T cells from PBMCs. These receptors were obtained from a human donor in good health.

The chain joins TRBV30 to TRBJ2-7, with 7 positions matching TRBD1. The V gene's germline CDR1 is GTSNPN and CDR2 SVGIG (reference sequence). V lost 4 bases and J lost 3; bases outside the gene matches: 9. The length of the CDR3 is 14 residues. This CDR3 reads CAWKPGGSLYEQYF. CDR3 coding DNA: TGTGCCTGGAAGCCAGGGGGATCCCTCTACGAGCAGTACTTC.

CDR3: CASSLRRRGVYEQYF. The CDR3 nucleotides are TGTGCCAGCAGCTTGAGACGCCGAGGAGTCTACGAGCAGTACTTC. This chain links TRBV5-4 with TRBJ2-7; D not certain. Trimming stripped 1 base from V and 3 bases from J, with 14 bases between. From germline, CDR1 is SGHNT and CDR2 YYREEE (reference sequence). This CDR3 has 15 amino acids.

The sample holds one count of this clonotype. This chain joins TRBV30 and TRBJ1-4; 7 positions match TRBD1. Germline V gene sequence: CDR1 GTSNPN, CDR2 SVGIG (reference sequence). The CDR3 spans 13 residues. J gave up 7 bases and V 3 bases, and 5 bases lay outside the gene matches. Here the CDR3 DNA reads TGTGCCTGGAGCGACAGGGTATCTGAAAAACTGTTTTTT. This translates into CAWSDRVSEKLFF.

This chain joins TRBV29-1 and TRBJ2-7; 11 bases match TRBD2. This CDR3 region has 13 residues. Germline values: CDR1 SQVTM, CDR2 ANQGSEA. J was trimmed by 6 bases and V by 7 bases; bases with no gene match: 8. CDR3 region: CSALAGAPREQYF. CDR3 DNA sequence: TGCAGCGCACTAGCGGGAGCCCCCCGCGAGCAGTACTTC.

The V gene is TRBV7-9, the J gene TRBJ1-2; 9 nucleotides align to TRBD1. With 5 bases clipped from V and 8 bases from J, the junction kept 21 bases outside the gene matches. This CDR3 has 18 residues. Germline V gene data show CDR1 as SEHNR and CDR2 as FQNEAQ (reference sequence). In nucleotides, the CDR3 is TGTGCCAGCAGCCGTAAGGTTAAGGTGGGACAGGGATTCGGCGGCTACACCTTC. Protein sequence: CASSRKVKVGQGFGGYTF.

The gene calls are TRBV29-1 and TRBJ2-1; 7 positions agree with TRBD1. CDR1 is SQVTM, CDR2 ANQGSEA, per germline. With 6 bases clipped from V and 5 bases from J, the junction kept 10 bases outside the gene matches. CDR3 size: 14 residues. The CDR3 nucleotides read TGCAGCGTCAGAACAGGGGTGGTAAACAATGAGCAGTTCTTC. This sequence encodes CSVRTGVVNNEQFF.

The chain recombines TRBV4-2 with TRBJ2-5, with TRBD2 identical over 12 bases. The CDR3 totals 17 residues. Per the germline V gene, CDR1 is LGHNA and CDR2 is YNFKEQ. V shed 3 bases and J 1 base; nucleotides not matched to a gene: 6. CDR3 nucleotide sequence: TGTGCCAGCAGCCAGTTCCCGGGACTAGCGGGCCAAGAGACCCAGTACTTC. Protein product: CASSQFPGLAGQETQYF.

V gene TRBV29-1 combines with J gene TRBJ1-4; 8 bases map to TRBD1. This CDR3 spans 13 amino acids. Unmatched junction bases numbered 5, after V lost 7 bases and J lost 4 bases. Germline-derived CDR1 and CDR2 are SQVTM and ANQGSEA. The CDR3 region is CSGAGQDNEKLFF. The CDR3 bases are TGCAGCGGCGCGGGACAGGATAATGAAAAACTGTTTTTT. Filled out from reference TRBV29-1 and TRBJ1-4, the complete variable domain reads SAVISQKPSRDICQRGTSLTIQCQVDSQVTMMFWYRQQPGQSLTLIATANQGSEATYESGFVIDKFPISRPNLTFSTLTVSNMSPEDSSIYLCSGAGQDNEKLFFGSGTQLSVL.

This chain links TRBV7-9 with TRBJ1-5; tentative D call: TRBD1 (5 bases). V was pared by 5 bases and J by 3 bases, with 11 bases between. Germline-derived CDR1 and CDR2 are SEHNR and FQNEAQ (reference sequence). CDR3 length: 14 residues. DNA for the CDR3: TGTGCCAGCAGCCCCCGGGGGAACAATCAGCCCCAGCATTTT. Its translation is CASSPRGNNQPQHF.

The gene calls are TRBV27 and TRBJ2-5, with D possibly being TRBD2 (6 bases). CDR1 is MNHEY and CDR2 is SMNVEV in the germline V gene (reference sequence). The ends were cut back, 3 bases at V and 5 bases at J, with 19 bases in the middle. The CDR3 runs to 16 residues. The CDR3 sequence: CASSLGGLTLGETQYF. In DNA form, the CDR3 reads TGTGCCAGCAGTTTGGGGGGACTCACCTTGGGGGAGACCCAGTACTTC.

This chain's CDR3 is CASSWSAGAKEQYF. DNA for the CDR3: TGTGCCAGCAGCTGGTCAGCGGGAGCGAAAGAGCAGTACTTC. The chain joins TRBV7-3 to TRBJ2-7, with 8 bases fitting TRBD2. V was pared by 4 bases and J by 7 bases, with 9 bases of the junction left unmatched. CDR1 and CDR2 (germline): SGHTA, FQGTGA. The CDR3 runs 14 residues.

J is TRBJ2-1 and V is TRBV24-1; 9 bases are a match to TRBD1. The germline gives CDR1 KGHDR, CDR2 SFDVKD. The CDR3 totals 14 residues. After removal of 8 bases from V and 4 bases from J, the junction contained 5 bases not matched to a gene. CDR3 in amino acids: CATMRGQGYNEQFF. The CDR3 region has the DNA TGTGCCACCATGCGGGGACAGGGTTACAATGAGCAGTTCTTC.

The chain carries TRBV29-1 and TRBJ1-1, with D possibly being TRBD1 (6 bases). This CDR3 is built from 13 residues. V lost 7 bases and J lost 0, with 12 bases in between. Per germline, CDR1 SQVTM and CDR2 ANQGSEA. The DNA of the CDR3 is TGCAGCGCCGGACAGAGCATGAACACTGAAGCTTTCTTT. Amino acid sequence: CSAGQSMNTEAFF.

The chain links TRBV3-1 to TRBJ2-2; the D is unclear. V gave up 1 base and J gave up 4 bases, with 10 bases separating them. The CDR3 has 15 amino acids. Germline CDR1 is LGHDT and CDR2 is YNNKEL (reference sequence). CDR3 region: CASSQGGFVTGELFF. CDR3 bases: TGTGCCAGCAGCCAAGGTGGTTTCGTCACCGGGGAGCTGTTTTTT.

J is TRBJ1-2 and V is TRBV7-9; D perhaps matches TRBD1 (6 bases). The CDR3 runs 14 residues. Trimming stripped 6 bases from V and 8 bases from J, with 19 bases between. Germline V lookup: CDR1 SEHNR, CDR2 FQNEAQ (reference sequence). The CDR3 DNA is TGTGCCAGCAGTCAAAGGACAGCCAACTCGGGCTACACCTTC. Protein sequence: CASSQRTANSGYTF.

The CDR3, as DNA: TGTGCCTGGAGTGCCGGACTAGCGGGAGCTGCAGATACGCAGTATTTT. It specifies CAWSAGLAGAADTQYF. The chain is built from TRBV30 and TRBJ2-3; 13 nucleotides line up with TRBD2. Germline lookup yields CDR1 GTSNPN and CDR2 SVGIG (reference sequence). CDR3 length equals 16 residues. Trimming at V came to 1 base and at J to 4 bases, leaving 5 bases not matched to a gene.

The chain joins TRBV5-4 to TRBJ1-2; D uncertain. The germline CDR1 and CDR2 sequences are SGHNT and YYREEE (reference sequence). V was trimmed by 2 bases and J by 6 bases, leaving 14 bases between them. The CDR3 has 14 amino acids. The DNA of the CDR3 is TGTGCCAGCAGCTTTAATCAGTTGGCTCATGGCTACACCTTC. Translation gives CASSFNQLAHGYTF.